Below, one T cell receptor (beta chain) is given with its context. Losses at the gene ends were 5 bases for V and 1 base for J; bases not matched to a gene: 7. Germline values: CDR1 LGHNT, CDR2 FRNRAP. This CDR3 is built from 16 residues. Authors' analysis steps: Scientists estimated how many nucleated cells there were by amplifying reference gene primers. Data came from immunoSEQ multiplex PCR; TCRdb stores just in-frame clones and leaves some out. That table is the source of V, J and clone size, and D and trimming were worked out from the DNA. The sample has 200,000 to 250,000 clones, about four fifths seen once. This specimen belongs to a study of blood T cell repertoires in COVID-19. Across the whole study: COVID-19 samples collected from the United States, Italy and Spain covered acute and convalescent phases.

All enrollees were roughly 18 to 89 years old and from 25 or so US areas. Categorization into cohorts depended on clinical history that participants reported. The chain recombines TRBV12-5 with TRBJ2-5, with 10 bases fitting TRBD1. The source of this sequence is a woman between 45 and 60 years old who had been exposed to COVID-19. The sample consisted of PBMCs or T cells enriched from blood (not recorded which). The CDR3 DNA sequence: TGTGCTAGTGGTATCGGGACAGGGGTGGGCCAAGAGACCCAGTACTTC. Protein: CASGIGTGVGQETQYF.